This T cell receptor (beta chain) was profiled in a study of T-cell memory formation after mild COVID-19. This CDR3 has 12 residues. Trimming took off 7 bases at V and 6 bases at J, with 12 bases between the two ends. Whole-study findings and limits: Cross-reactive memory appears to have joined, as suggested by some responding clones showing up in pre-infection memory. Day 37-peaking second-wave clones had unconfirmed SARS-CoV-2 specificity.

On this clonotype: The antigen remains undetermined.

Each CDR3 protein is one row after TCRdb ran MiXCR on the 5' RACE reads. The sample holds about 240,000 distinct CDR3 sequences; 8.5% to 9.5% are singletons and the top ten take around 23%. Input material: PBMCs or a T cell subset sorted from them (not recorded which). This chain uses TRBV12-3 or TRBV12-4 with TRBJ1-1; a possible D gene is TRBD1 (5 bases). The sequence was collected from a man younger than 30 who had mild COVID-19 (a few samples of this study predate the infection). Cell type and time point are not known. This chain's CDR3 is CASTKLGAEAFF. In DNA, the CDR3 is TGTGCCAGCACCAAACTGGGGGCTGAAGCTTTCTTT.